These 31 T cell receptor beta chains originate from one sample sequenced in a study of STAT5B mutations in CD4+ large granular lymphocyte leukemia. Assay: immunoSEQ multiplex PCR; the TCRdb copy retains only in-frame clones and omits some. Among more than 25,000 clones listed, 65% to 90% were seen once. Sequencing was carried out using CD4+ T cells from blood buffy coats. These receptors all stem from a human donor in good health.

The rearrangement joins TRBV2 to TRBJ1-2; D possibly corresponds to TRBD1 (5 bases). Germline V gene sequence: CDR1 SNHLY, CDR2 FYNNEI. CDR3 length equals 14 residues. The V and J ends lost 7 bases and 4 bases respectively, with 16 bases between them. The CDR3 loop is CASNVDGGLYGYTF. In DNA form, the CDR3 reads TGTGCCAGCAATGTGGACGGGGGACTCTATGGCTACACCTTC.

V gene TRBV18 combines with J gene TRBJ2-7, with D perhaps being TRBD1 or TRBD2 (5 bases each). The CDR3 loop spans 13 amino acids. The V end lost 3 bases, the J end lost 4 bases, and 10 bases lay between the germline ends. CDR1 and CDR2 (germline): KGHSH, LQKENI. CDR3 region: CASSPWDGYEQYV. CDR3 coding DNA: TGTGCCAGCTCACCTTGGGACGGGTACGAGCAGTACGTC.

J is TRBJ2-7 and V is TRBV4-3; 9 bases agree with TRBD1. Germline CDR1 and CDR2: LGHNA and YSLEER. V shed 0 bases and J 3 bases; nucleotides not matched to a gene: 6. This CDR3 is 16 amino acids long. The chain's CDR3 is CASSQEPGQGNYEQYF. In DNA, the CDR3 is TGCGCCAGCAGCCAAGAACCGGGACAGGGAAACTACGAGCAGTACTTC.

The table lists this clone with a few counts. This chain links TRBV11-2 with TRBJ1-2, with D uncertain. Germline loops: CDR1 SGHAT, CDR2 FQNNGV. V was pared by 3 bases and J by 3 bases, with 8 bases between. The CDR3 consists of 13 residues. In DNA, the CDR3 is TGTGCCAGCAGCTTGGGCCTCTACTATGGCTACACCTTC. Translating gives CASSLGLYYGYTF.

This sequence joins TRBV19 and TRBJ2-5; D unclear. This CDR3 has 15 residues. Germline CDR1 LNHDA, CDR2 SQIVND (reference sequence). V dropped 3 bases and J dropped 1 base, with 12 bases sitting between them. CDR3 in amino acids: CASSISRIGQETQYF. The CDR3 coding sequence is TGTGCCAGTAGTATTTCCCGAATAGGCCAAGAGACCCAGTACTTC.

The V and J genes are TRBV7-9 and TRBJ1-6; no firm D call. CDR1 and CDR2 (germline): SEHNR, FQNEAQ (reference sequence). This CDR3 has 15 residues. The V gene lost 5 bases and the J gene lost 6 bases, with 14 bases spanning the gap. CDR3 in amino acids: CASSPFGGGNSPLHF. The CDR3 DNA is TGTGCCAGCAGCCCCTTCGGAGGAGGTAATTCACCCCTCCACTTT.

The chain has TRBV9 and TRBJ2-5; D remains unclear. Looked up from germline, CDR1 is SGDLS and CDR2 is YYNGEE. The CDR3 is 15 amino acids. Trimming took off 0 bases at V and 5 bases at J, with 14 bases between the two ends. CDR3 region: CASSVVVGSTETQYF. As DNA, the CDR3 is TGTGCCAGCAGCGTAGTTGTGGGATCGACGGAGACCCAGTACTTC.

J is TRBJ2-3 and V is TRBV2, with D possibly being TRBD2 (7 bases). This CDR3 is 16 amino acids long. V was shortened by 8 bases and J by 2 bases, with 20 bases between the two germline ends. Germline assignment: CDR1 SNHLY and CDR2 FYNNEI. CDR3 amino acids: CASGREARGATDTQYF. CDR3 in DNA: TGTGCCAGCGGTCGGGAGGCACGGGGGGCCACAGATACGCAGTATTTT. The complete variable domain, with remaining parts taken from reference TRBV2 and TRBJ2-3, reads EPEVTQTPSHQVTQMGQEVILRCVPISNHLYFYWYRQILGQKVEFLVSFYNNEISEKSEIFDDQFSVERPDGSNFTLKIRSTKLEDSAMYFCASGREARGATDTQYFGPGTRLTVL.

The chain has TRBV2 and TRBJ2-5, with 9 nucleotides matching TRBD1. The J call is uncertain, as TRBJ2-7 better fits the DNA end. Germline V lookup: CDR1 SNHLY, CDR2 FYNNEI. The CDR3 totals 13 residues. The CDR3 nucleotides read TGTGCCAGCAGTGCGGACAGGGGTTACGAGCAGTACTTC. It translates to CASSADRGYEQYF.

The chain recombines TRBV7-9 with TRBJ2-6; D gene ambiguous. The CDR3 covers 13 residues. Germline values: CDR1 SEHNR, CDR2 FQNEAQ (reference sequence). V dropped 9 bases and J dropped 0 bases, with 6 bases sitting between them. CDR3 nucleotide sequence: TGTGCCAGTTCAACCTCTGGGGCCAACGTCCTGACTTTC. Translated, it gives CASSTSGANVLTF. Full variable domain (remainder filled in from reference TRBV7-9 and TRBJ2-6): DTGVSQNPRHKITKRGQNVTFRCDPISEHNRLYWYRQTLGQGPEFLTYFQNEAQLEKSRLLSDRFSAERPKGSFSTLEIQRTEQGDSAMYLCASSTSGANVLTFGAGSRLTVL.

The chain carries TRBV5-4 and TRBJ2-3; tentative D call: TRBD2 (6 bases). This CDR3 region has 12 residues. Per germline, CDR1 SGHNT and CDR2 YYREEE (reference sequence). V lost 3 bases, J lost 4 bases, and 6 bases lay in between. The DNA of the CDR3 is TGTGCCAGCAGCTGGGGGGCAGATACGCAGTATTTT. The encoded protein is CASSWGADTQYF.

V and J are TRBV28 and TRBJ2-1; D is possibly TRBD1 (7 bases). CDR3 length equals 16 residues. The V and J ends lost 6 bases and 7 bases respectively, with 22 bases between them. Germline loops: CDR1 MDHEN, CDR2 SYDVKM. CDR3 DNA: TGTGCCAGCAGCCGCGCAGGGGGGAGGTTGTTGAATGAGCAGTTCTTC. This encodes CASSRAGGRLLNEQFF.

The chain links TRBV6-5 to TRBJ2-1, with a weak D call TRBD2 (5 bases). CDR1 is MNHEY and CDR2 is SVGAGI in the germline V gene. V was clipped by 4 bases and J by 0 bases, with 13 bases between them. This CDR3 is built from 16 residues. CDR3 in DNA: TGTGCCAGCAGTTTGACGGGGTTTGACTCCTACAATGAGCAGTTCTTC. Residues: CASSLTGFDSYNEQFF.

The rearrangement uses TRBV5-5 and TRBJ1-2; D is possibly TRBD1 (6 bases). Germline V CDR1 and CDR2: SGHKS, YYEKEE (reference sequence). This CDR3 has 15 residues. Trimming pared 4 bases from V and 6 bases from J, leaving 19 bases between. The DNA for the CDR3 is TGTGCCAGCAGCACCCGGACAGTGGAGGGGCATGGCTACACCTTC. Its protein is CASSTRTVEGHGYTF.

The CDR3, as DNA: TGTGCCAGTTGTGGACAGGTCAATTGCTATGGCTACACCTTC. Its protein is CASCGQVNCYGYTF. This rearrangement joins TRBV19 to TRBJ1-2, with 7 bases that match TRBD1. Trimming took 8 bases from V and 4 from J; bases not matched to a gene: 10. This CDR3 has 14 amino acids. CDR1 is LNHDA and CDR2 is SQIVND in the germline V gene (reference sequence).

The chain is built from TRBV4-1 and TRBJ2-3; 7 bases align to TRBD2. Germline V gene sequence: CDR1 MGHRA, CDR2 YSYEKL. The V gene end was trimmed by 1 base and the J gene end by 3 bases; junction bases not matched to a gene: 10. The CDR3 consists of 17 residues. The DNA for the CDR3 is TGCGCCAGCAGCCAAGGACGAGCGCGGGAGCTAACAGATACGCAGTATTTT. This gives the protein CASSQGRARELTDTQYF.

This clone was counted between two and nine times. The chain carries TRBV6-5 and TRBJ1-2; 7 bases map to TRBD1. This CDR3 comprises 13 residues. J was trimmed by 4 bases and V by 6 bases; bases with no gene match: 5. Germline CDR1 MNHEY, CDR2 SVGAGI. The CDR3 bases are TGTGCCAGCAGCCGGGACAGCACCTATGGCTACACCTTC. Its translation is CASSRDSTYGYTF.

V and J are TRBV4-2 and TRBJ2-3; D call uncertain. V was cut by 8 bases and J by 0 bases, with 18 bases left in between. Per germline, CDR1 LGHNA and CDR2 YNFKEQ. This CDR3 contains 16 residues. The CDR3 sequence: CASGKSGGGSTDTQYF. The CDR3 nucleotides are TGTGCCAGCGGGAAGTCGGGCGGCGGTAGCACAGATACGCAGTATTTT.

The chain links TRBV29-1 to TRBJ1-5, with a possible D match to TRBD1 (5 bases). V shed 4 bases and J shed 2 bases, with 6 bases lying between them. CDR1 SQVTM and CDR2 ANQGSEA come from the germline V gene. This CDR3 is built from 12 residues. The CDR3 sequence is CSVAGRNQPQHF. As DNA, the CDR3 is TGCAGCGTTGCGGGGCGCAATCAGCCCCAGCATTTT.

This CDR3 reads CASSILGGSEAFF. In nucleotides, the CDR3 is TGTGCCAGTAGTATCCTTGGGGGCTCTGAAGCTTTCTTT. V usage is TRBV19 and J usage is TRBJ1-1; D may be TRBD1 (6 bases). Per the germline V gene, CDR1 is LNHDA and CDR2 is SQIVND (reference sequence). V dropped 3 bases and J dropped 6 bases, with 11 bases sitting between them. CDR3 size: 13 residues.

The J gene is TRBJ2-7, the V gene TRBV5-1, with D possibly TRBD1 on 6 matching bases. CDR1 SGHRS and CDR2 YFSETQ come from the germline V gene. The CDR3 is 16 amino acids. The V end was cut by 3 bases, the J end by 5 bases, with 21 bases between. This chain's CDR3 is CASSSGLGGTPHEQYV. The CDR3 region has the DNA TGCGCCAGCAGCTCCGGTCTAGGGGGAACTCCCCACGAGCAGTACGTC.

The V and J genes are TRBV2 and TRBJ2-1, with D unresolved. CDR3 length equals 15 residues. Between the trimmed V and J ends, which lost 2 bases and 0 bases, there was a span of 8 bases. Germline CDR1 reads SNHLY; CDR2 reads FYNNEI. This CDR3 reads CASSESQASYNEQFF. The CDR3 DNA reads as TGTGCCAGCAGTGAAAGTCAGGCCTCCTACAATGAGCAGTTCTTC.

This chain uses TRBV11-2 with TRBJ1-4, with D tentatively TRBD1 (6 bases). The ends were cut back, 5 bases at V and 7 bases at J, with 17 bases in the middle. This CDR3 has 15 residues. Germline V CDR1 and CDR2: SGHAT, FQNNGV. The CDR3 nucleotides read TGTGCCAGCAGCCCGAGACGGGGGGCAGGTGAAAAACTGTTTTTT. Amino acid sequence: CASSPRRGAGEKLFF.

This chain connects TRBV7-9 to TRBJ1-3; D is uncertain. The V gene lost 0 bases and the J gene lost 3 bases, with 9 bases spanning the gap. Germline CDR1 reads SEHNR; CDR2 reads FQNEAQ (reference sequence). The CDR3 runs to 15 residues. CDR3 loop: CASSLAAGYGNTIYF. The CDR3 coding sequence is TGTGCCAGCAGCTTAGCGGCGGGGTATGGAAACACCATATATTTT.

The chain is built from TRBV6-1 and TRBJ2-2; no clear D gene. This CDR3 spans 14 amino acids. Trimming cost V 5 bases and J 6 bases, with 13 bases left between them. Germline CDR1 and CDR2: MNHNS and SASEGT. As DNA, the CDR3 is TGTGCCAGCAGTCTGGCATCTTCCCCCGGGGAGCTGTTTTTT. It yields the protein CASSLASSPGELFF.

The gene calls are TRBV2 and TRBJ1-6; 7 positions agree with TRBD1. V was pared by 6 bases and J by 10 bases, with 9 bases of the junction left unmatched. The CDR3 is 14 residues long. CDR1 and CDR2 (germline): SNHLY, FYNNEI. CDR3 residues: CASRGTDPRSPLHF. In nucleotides, the CDR3 is TGTGCCAGCAGAGGGACAGACCCCCGGTCACCCCTCCACTTT.

The J gene is TRBJ2-2, the V gene TRBV18; D is tentatively TRBD1 or TRBD2 (6 bases each). CDR1 and CDR2 from the germline V gene are KGHSH and LQKENI. V lost 0 bases, J lost 1 base, and 21 bases lay in between. The CDR3 extends over 20 amino acids. The CDR3 protein is CASSPPAHLRGLGNTGELFF. The DNA of the CDR3 is TGTGCCAGCTCACCACCGGCGCACCTTCGGGGGCTAGGGAACACCGGGGAGCTGTTTTTT.

CDR3 region: CASSGQGASYNEQFF. Written as DNA, the CDR3 is TGCGCCAGCAGTGGACAGGGGGCTTCCTACAATGAGCAGTTCTTC. This chain links TRBV10-1 with TRBJ2-1; 10 bases match TRBD1. The germline CDR1 and CDR2 sequences are WNHNN and SYGVQD (reference sequence). This CDR3 region has 15 residues. The J segment lost 1 base and the V segment lost 4 bases, leaving 1 base of the junction unmatched.

This chain joins TRBV10-3 and TRBJ2-5, with TRBD2 matching over 7 bases. The CDR3 runs 13 residues. Germline lookup yields CDR1 ENHRY and CDR2 SYGVKD. Trimming took 3 bases from V and 5 from J; bases not matched to a gene: 3. CDR3 sequence: CAISDGGGETQYF. Here the CDR3 DNA reads TGTGCCATCAGTGACGGGGGAGGGGAGACCCAGTACTTC.

The chain is built from TRBV5-4 and TRBJ2-3; 13 nucleotides align to TRBD2. CDR1 and CDR2 from the germline V gene are SGHNT and YYREEE (reference sequence). The J segment lost 0 bases and the V segment lost 4 bases, leaving 11 bases of the junction unmatched. CDR3 length: 19 amino acids. The CDR3 is CASSTYTSGGVLSTDTQYF. The CDR3 bases are TGTGCCAGCAGCACCTATACTAGCGGGGGGGTCTTAAGCACAGATACGCAGTATTTT. The variable domain in full, with the rest retrieved from reference TRBV5-4 and TRBJ2-3, is ETGVTQSPTHLIKTRGQQVTLRCSSQSGHNTVSWYQQALGQGPQFIFQYYREEENGRGNFPPRFSGLQFPNYSSELNVNALELDDSALYLCASSTYTSGGVLSTDTQYFGPGTRLTVL.

The J gene is TRBJ2-5, the V gene TRBV6-1, with unresolved D. The length of the CDR3 is 19 residues. V dropped 0 bases and J dropped 6 bases, with 26 bases sitting between them. Germline CDR1 MNHNS, CDR2 SASEGT. CDR3: CASSEASPDGVVWDKTQYF. The CDR3 region has the DNA TGTGCCAGCAGTGAAGCATCCCCGGATGGGGTCGTCTGGGATAAGACCCAGTACTTC.